This T cell receptor (beta chain) was retrieved from a study of vaccination and CD4 T cells after COVID-19. The wider study: Samples taken post-COVID came a median 101 days after diagnosis, ranging from 35 to 161. Cellular stimulation was performed using overlapping spike peptides derived from SARS-CoV-2, HCoV-NL63, HCoV-OC43 and HCoV-229E. General study findings and limits: Data came from relatively few convalescent patients and lacked early post-infection timepoints.

To note about this clonotype: Its antigen is as yet unknown.

Treatment indicated: roughly 11-day PBMC culture with coronavirus spike peptide pools or control peptides (ViraFEST assay). Peptide pools at roughly 10 ug/ml stimulated two million PBMCs per well with about 10 IU/ml IL-2. There are 15 residues in the CDR3. The trim removed 3 bases at V and 6 bases at J, leaving 7 bases unmatched. Cultured CD4+ T cells had their DNA profiled by the Oncomine TCR Beta short-read assay. TCRdb passed the PCR reads through MiXCR, listing each CDR3 protein once. The sample shows 9,500 to 15,000 distinct CDR3 sequences, over 50% of them seen only once. This chain uses TRBV12-3 or TRBV12-4 with TRBJ2-5; 10 bases map to TRBD2. Source material: CD4+ T cells from blood, cultured in vitro. The receptor was derived from a human donor who had recovered from COVID-19. CDR3 protein: CASSLASGGRKTQYF. The CDR3 coding sequence is TGTGCCAGCAGTTTGGCTAGCGGGGGTAGGAAGACCCAGTACTTC.